Listed here is a single T cell receptor beta chain. Adult Caucasians living in Nashville, Tennessee made up all of the donors. Sequencing used immunoSEQ multiplex PCR; TCRdb keeps in-frame clones, though not all of them. Found here are 2 million to 2.5 million clones, roughly 95% of them singletons; the top ten hold roughly 0.13%. CDR1 is SGHRS and CDR2 is YFSETQ in the germline V gene. The CDR3 loop spans 13 amino acids. Unmatched junction bases numbered 4, after V lost 8 bases and J lost 3 bases. This sample was taken from a study of shared clonotypes between healthy human individuals. The sequenced material came from naive CD4+ T cells sorted from blood. Subset in this sample: CD45RA+ positively selected. This sequence originates from a young man in good health. The chain links TRBV5-1 to TRBJ2-1, with 8 positions matching TRBD2. CDR3 protein: CASSGVDYNEQFF. In DNA form, the CDR3 reads TGCGCCAGTAGCGGGGTAGACTACAATGAGCAGTTCTTC.